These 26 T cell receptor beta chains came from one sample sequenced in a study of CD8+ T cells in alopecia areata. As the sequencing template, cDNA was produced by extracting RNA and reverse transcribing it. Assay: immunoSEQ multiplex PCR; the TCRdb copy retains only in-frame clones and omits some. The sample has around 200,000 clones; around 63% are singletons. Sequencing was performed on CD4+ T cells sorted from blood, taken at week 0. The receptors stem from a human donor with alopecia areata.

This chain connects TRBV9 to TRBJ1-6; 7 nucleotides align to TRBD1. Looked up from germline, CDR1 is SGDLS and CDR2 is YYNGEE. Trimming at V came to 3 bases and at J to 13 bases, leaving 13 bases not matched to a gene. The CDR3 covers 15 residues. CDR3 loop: CASSGTGQRNFPLHF. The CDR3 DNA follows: TGTGCCAGCAGCGGAACGGGACAGAGAAATTTTCCCCTCCACTTT.

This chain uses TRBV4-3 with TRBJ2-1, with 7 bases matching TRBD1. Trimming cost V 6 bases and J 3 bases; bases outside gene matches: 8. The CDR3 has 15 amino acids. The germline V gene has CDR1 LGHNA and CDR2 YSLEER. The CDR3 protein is CASRRGTGDYNEQFF. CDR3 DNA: TGCGCCAGCAGGAGGGGAACAGGGGACTACAATGAGCAGTTCTTC.

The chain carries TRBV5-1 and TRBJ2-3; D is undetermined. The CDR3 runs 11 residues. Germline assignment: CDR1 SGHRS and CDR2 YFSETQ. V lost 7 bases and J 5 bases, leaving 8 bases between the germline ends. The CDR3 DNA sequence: TGCGCCAGCTACTACCAAGATACGCAGTATTTT. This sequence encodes CASYYQDTQYF.

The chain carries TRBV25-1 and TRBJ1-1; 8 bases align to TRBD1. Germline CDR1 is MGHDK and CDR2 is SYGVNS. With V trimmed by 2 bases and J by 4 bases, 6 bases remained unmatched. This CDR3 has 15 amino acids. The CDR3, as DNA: TGTGCCAGCAGTGAAATCGGACAGGGTGTCACTGAAGCTTTCTTT. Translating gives CASSEIGQGVTEAFF.

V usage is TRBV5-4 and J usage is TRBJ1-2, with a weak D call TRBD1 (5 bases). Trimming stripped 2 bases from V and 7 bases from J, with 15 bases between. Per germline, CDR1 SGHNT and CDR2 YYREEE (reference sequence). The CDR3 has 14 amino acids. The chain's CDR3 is CASSFVRQGGGYTF. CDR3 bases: TGTGCCAGCAGCTTTGTTAGGCAGGGCGGTGGCTACACCTTC.

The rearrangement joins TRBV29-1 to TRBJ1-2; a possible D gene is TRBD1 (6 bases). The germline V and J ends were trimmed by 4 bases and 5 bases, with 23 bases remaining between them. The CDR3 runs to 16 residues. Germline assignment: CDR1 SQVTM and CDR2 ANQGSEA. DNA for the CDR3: TGCAGCGTTGTAGGAGCGACAGGAGGAGACATGTATGGCTACACCTTC. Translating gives CSVVGATGGDMYGYTF.

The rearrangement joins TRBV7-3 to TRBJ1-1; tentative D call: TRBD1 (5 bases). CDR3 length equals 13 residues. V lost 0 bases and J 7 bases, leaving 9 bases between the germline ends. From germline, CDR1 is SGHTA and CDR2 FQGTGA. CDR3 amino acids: CASSLTGDGEAFF. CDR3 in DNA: TGTGCCAGCAGCTTAACAGGGGATGGTGAAGCTTTCTTT.

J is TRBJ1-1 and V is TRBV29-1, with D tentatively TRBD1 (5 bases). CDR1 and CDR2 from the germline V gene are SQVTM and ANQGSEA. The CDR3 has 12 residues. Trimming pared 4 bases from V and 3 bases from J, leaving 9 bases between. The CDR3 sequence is CSVVQGDTEAFF. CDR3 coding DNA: TGCAGCGTTGTTCAGGGAGACACTGAAGCTTTCTTT.

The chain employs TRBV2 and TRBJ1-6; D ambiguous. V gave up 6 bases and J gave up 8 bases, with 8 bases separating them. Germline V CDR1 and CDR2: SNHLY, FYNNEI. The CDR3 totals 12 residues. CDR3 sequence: CASSRRDSPLHF. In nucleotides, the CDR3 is TGTGCCAGCAGCAGGCGTGATTCACCCCTCCACTTT.

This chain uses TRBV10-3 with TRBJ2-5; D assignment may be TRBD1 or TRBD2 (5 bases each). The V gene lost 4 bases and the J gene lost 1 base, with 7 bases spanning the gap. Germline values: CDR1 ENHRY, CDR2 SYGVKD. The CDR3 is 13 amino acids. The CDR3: CAISGGGQETQYF. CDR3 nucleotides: TGTGCCATCAGTGGTGGGGGCCAAGAGACCCAGTACTTC.

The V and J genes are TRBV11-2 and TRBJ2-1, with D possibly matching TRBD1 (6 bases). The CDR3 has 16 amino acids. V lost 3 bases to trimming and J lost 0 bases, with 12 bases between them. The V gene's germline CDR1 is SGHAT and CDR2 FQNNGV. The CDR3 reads CASSLGDRSSYNEQFF. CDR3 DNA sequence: TGTGCCAGCAGCTTGGGAGACAGGAGCTCCTACAATGAGCAGTTCTTC. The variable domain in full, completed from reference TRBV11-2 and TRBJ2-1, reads EAGVAQSPRYKIIEKRQSVAFWCNPISGHATLYWYQQILGQGPKLLIQFQNNGVVDDSQLPKDRFSAERLKGVDSTLKIQPAKLEDSAVYLCASSLGDRSSYNEQFFGPGTRLTVL.

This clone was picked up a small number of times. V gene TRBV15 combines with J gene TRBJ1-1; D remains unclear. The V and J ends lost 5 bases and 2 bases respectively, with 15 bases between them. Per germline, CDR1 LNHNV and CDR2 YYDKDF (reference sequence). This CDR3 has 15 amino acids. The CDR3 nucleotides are TGTGCCACCAGCCCACGCGCCGGTGGAAACACTGAAGCTTTCTTT. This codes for CATSPRAGGNTEAFF.

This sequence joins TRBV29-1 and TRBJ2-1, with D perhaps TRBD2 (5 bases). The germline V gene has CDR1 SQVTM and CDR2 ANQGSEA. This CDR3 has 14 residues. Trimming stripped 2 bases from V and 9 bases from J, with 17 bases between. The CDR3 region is CSVERRLEGGEQFF. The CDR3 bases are TGCAGCGTTGAAAGGCGGCTCGAAGGAGGTGAGCAGTTCTTC.

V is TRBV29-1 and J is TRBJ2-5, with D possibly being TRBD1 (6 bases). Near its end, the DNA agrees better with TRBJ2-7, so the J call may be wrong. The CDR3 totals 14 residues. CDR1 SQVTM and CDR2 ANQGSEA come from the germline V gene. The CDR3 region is CSVQGQGVAYEQYF. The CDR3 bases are TGCAGCGTCCAGGGACAAGGGGTCGCCTACGAGCAGTACTTC.

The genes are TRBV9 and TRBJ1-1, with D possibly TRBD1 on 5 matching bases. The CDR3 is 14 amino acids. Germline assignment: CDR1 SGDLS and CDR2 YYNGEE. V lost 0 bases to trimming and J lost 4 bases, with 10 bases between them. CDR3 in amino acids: CASSVANRITEAFF. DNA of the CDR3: TGTGCCAGCAGCGTAGCTAACAGGATCACTGAAGCTTTCTTT. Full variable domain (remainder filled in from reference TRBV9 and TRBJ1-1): DSGVTQTPKHLITATGQRVTLRCSPRSGDLSVYWYQQSLDQGLQFLIQYYNGEERAKGNILERFSAQQFPDLHSELNLSSLELGDSALYFCASSVANRITEAFFGQGTRLTVV.

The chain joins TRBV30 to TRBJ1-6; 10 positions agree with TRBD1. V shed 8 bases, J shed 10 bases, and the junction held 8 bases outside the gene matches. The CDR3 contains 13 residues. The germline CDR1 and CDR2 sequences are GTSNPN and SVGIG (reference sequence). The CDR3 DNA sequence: TGTGCCGGGAATTGGGACAGGGGCTCACCCCTCCACTTT. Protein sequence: CAGNWDRGSPLHF.

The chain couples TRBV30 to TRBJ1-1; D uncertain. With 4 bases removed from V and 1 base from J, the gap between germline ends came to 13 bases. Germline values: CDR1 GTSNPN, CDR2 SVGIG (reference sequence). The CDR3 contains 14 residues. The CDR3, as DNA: TGTGCCTGGACCCCCGCCCAGGCGAACACTGAAGCTTTCTTT. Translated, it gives CAWTPAQANTEAFF.

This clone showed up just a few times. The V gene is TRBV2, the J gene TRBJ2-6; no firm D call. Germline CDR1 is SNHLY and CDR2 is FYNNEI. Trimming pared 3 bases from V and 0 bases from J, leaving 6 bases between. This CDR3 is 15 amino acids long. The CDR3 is CASSEGPSGANVLTF. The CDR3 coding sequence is TGTGCCAGCAGTGAGGGTCCCTCTGGGGCCAACGTCCTGACTTTC.

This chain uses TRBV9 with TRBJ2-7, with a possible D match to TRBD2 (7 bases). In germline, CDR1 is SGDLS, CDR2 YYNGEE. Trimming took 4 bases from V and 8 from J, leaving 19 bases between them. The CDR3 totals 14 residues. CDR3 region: CASSPEWGGAQQYF. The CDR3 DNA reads TGTGCCAGCAGCCCAGAATGGGGGGGGGCCCAGCAGTACTTC.

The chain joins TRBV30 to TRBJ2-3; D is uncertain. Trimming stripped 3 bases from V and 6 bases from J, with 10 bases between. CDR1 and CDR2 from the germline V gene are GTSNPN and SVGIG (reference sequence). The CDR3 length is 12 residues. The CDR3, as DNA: TGTGCCTGGAGCCCCGGTGGTGATACGCAGTATTTT. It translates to CAWSPGGDTQYF.

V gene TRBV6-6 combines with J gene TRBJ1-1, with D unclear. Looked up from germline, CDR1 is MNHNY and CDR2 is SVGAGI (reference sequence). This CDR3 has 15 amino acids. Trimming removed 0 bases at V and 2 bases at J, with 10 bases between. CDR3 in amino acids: CASSYSSATNTEAFF. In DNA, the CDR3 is TGTGCCAGCAGTTACTCGTCAGCAACTAACACTGAAGCTTTCTTT.

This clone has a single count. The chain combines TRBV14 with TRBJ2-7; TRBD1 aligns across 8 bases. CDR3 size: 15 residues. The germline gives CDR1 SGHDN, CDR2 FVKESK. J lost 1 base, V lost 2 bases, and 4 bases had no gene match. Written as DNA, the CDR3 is TGTGCCAGCAGCCAAATCGGACAGGGATCCTACGAGCAGTACTTC. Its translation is CASSQIGQGSYEQYF.

This CDR3 reads CASSLGGVGNQPQHF. CDR3 nucleotide sequence: TGTGCCAGCAGCTTAGGGGGCGTGGGCAATCAGCCCCAGCATTTT. This chain connects TRBV7-2 to TRBJ1-5; D perhaps matches TRBD1 (5 bases). Between the trimmed V and J ends, which lost 1 base and 2 bases, there was a span of 9 bases. Per the germline V gene, CDR1 is SGHTA and CDR2 is FQGNSA. There are 15 residues in the CDR3.

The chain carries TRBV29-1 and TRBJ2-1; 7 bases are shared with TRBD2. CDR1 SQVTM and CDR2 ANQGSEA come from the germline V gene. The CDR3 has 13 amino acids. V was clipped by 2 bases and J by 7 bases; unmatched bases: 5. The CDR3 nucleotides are TGCAGCGTTGAATCGACTAGCCGGAATGAGCAGTTCTTC. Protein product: CSVESTSRNEQFF.

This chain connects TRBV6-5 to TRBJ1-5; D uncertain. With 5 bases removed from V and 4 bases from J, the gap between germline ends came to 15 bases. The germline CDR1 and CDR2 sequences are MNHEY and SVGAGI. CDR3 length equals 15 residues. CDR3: CASSAGNLFNQPQHF. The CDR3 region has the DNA TGTGCCAGCAGTGCCGGGAACCTTTTTAATCAGCCCCAGCATTTT.

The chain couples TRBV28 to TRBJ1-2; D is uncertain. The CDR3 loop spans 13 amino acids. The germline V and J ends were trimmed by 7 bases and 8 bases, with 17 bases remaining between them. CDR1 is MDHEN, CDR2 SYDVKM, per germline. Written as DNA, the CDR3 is TGTGCCAGCACCCCGGCGGGTCCTCGGGGCTACACCTTC. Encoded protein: CASTPAGPRGYTF.